This passage covers 2 T cell receptor beta chains from one sample sequenced in a study of PD-1 blockade in mismatch repair-deficient tumors. Clones were read by immunoSEQ multiplex PCR, and TCRdb kept only the in-frame ones, dropping some. The table has fewer than 100,000 clones, approximately 84% seen once. Sequences were derived from peripheral blood, sampled 12 weeks after starting pembrolizumab. The receptors were gathered from an adult with mismatch repair-deficient cancer.

Within the sample, this clone is medium-sized. V gene TRBV18 combines with J gene TRBJ1-2; possible D gene TRBD1, 6 bases. The CDR3 covers 15 residues. The V and J ends lost 3 bases and 0 bases respectively, with 11 bases between them. The germline gives CDR1 KGHSH, CDR2 LQKENI. CDR3 sequence: CASSPLDRTNYGYTF. The CDR3 nucleotides are TGTGCCAGCTCACCTCTCGACAGGACTAACTATGGCTACACCTTC.

The V and J genes are TRBV5-8 and TRBJ1-1, with 7 positions matching TRBD1. The CDR3 extends over 16 amino acids. V lost 3 bases to trimming and J lost 4 bases; unmatched junction nucleotides: 12. Germline CDR1 and CDR2: SGHTS and YDEGEE. The CDR3 DNA follows: TGTGCCAGCAGCTATCTAGGCGCAGGGGGGGGCACTGAAGCTTTCTTT. Encoded protein: CASSYLGAGGGTEAFF.